This is a list of T cell receptor beta chains from one sample in a study of shared clonotypes between healthy human individuals. TCRdb's table, derived via immunoSEQ multiplex PCR, lists solely in-frame clones and lacks some. The sample holds 2,500,000 or so clones, 80% to 95% seen once. Material for sequencing was naive CD4+ T cells from PBMCs. The receptors stem from a man aged 18-30 years in good health. Some clones in this sample may be carry-over from other donors' samples. Each CDR3 is given with its conserved first and last residue. The order of the fields is V gene, J gene, clone size, D gene, CDR3 protein, CDR3 DNA. A D gene is named only where the DNA matches it firmly. Rows may omit the clone size; those that give it use once, few, many or a size class.

v_gene: TRBV30; j_gene: TRBJ2-3; abundance: .; d_gene: .; CDR3aa: CAWSGPATDTQYF; CDR3nt: TGTGCCTGGTCTGGTCCCGCCACAGATACGCAGTATTTT
v_gene: TRBV7-8; j_gene: TRBJ1-5; abundance: .; d_gene: .; CDR3aa: CASSSRDSNQPQHF; CDR3nt: TGTGCCAGCAGCTCAAGGGATAGCAATCAGCCCCAGCATTTT
v_gene: TRBV10-3; j_gene: TRBJ2-2; abundance: .; d_gene: .; CDR3aa: CAISGVNTGELFF; CDR3nt: TGTGCCATCAGCGGCGTGAACACCGGGGAGCTGTTTTTT
v_gene: TRBV28; j_gene: TRBJ1-3; abundance: once; d_gene: .; CDR3aa: CASSSGNSGNTIYF; CDR3nt: TGTGCCAGCAGTTCAGGGAACTCTGGAAACACCATATATTTT
v_gene: TRBV7-2; j_gene: TRBJ2-5; abundance: few; d_gene: .; CDR3aa: CASSLRQQETQYF; CDR3nt: TGTGCCAGCAGCTTGAGACAGCAAGAGACCCAGTACTTC
v_gene: TRBV25-1; j_gene: TRBJ2-7; abundance: .; d_gene: .; CDR3aa: CASREDPRNEQYF; CDR3nt: TGTGCCAGCAGAGAAGACCCCCGGAACGAGCAGTACTTC
v_gene: TRBV25-1; j_gene: TRBJ1-2; abundance: .; d_gene: .; CDR3aa: CASSGQTGTATTNYGYTF; CDR3nt: TGTGCCAGCAGTGGACAGACCGGGACGGCCACTACTAACTATGGCTACACCTTC
v_gene: TRBV29-1; j_gene: TRBJ2-7; abundance: .; d_gene: TRBD2; CDR3aa: CSVSGLGSSYEQYF; CDR3nt: TGCAGCGTTTCGGGACTAGGCAGCTCCTACGAGCAGTACTTC
v_gene: TRBV29-1; j_gene: TRBJ1-1; abundance: .; d_gene: TRBD1; CDR3aa: CSGTGWLNTEAFF; CDR3nt: TGCAGCGGGACAGGGTGGCTGAACACTGAAGCTTTCTTT
v_gene: TRBV5-4; j_gene: TRBJ2-1; abundance: .; d_gene: TRBD2; CDR3aa: CASSLASSGSGEQFF; CDR3nt: TGTGCCAGCAGCTTGGCGTCTAGCGGGAGTGGGGAGCAGTTCTTC
v_gene: TRBV27; j_gene: TRBJ2-7; abundance: .; d_gene: TRBD1; CDR3aa: CASSPRTGISYEQYF; CDR3nt: TGTGCCAGCAGTCCCAGGACAGGGATCTCCTACGAGCAGTACTTC
v_gene: TRBV4-2; j_gene: TRBJ2-7; abundance: .; d_gene: TRBD2; CDR3aa: CASSHKGLAGSSYEQYF; CDR3nt: TGTGCCAGCAGCCACAAGGGACTAGCGGGAAGCTCCTACGAGCAGTACTTC
v_gene: TRBV19; j_gene: TRBJ2-1; abundance: .; d_gene: TRBD1; CDR3aa: CASSETGGVGNEQFF; CDR3nt: TGTGCCAGTAGTGAGACAGGGGGAGTGGGCAATGAGCAGTTCTTC
v_gene: TRBV2; j_gene: TRBJ2-7; abundance: .; d_gene: TRBD1; CDR3aa: CASSVGPGQGVYEQYF; CDR3nt: TGTGCCAGCAGTGTGGGTCCGGGACAGGGGGTCTACGAGCAGTACTTC
v_gene: TRBV18; j_gene: TRBJ2-3; abundance: .; d_gene: TRBD1; CDR3aa: CASSPPGQAHADTQYF; CDR3nt: TGTGCCAGCTCACCACCAGGACAGGCGCACGCAGATACGCAGTATTTT
v_gene: TRBV7-2; j_gene: TRBJ1-2; abundance: .; d_gene: TRBD1; CDR3aa: CASSLLTGDYGYTF; CDR3nt: TGTGCCAGCAGCTTGTTAACAGGGGACTATGGCTACACCTTC
v_gene: TRBV7-9; j_gene: TRBJ2-5; abundance: .; d_gene: .; CDR3aa: CASSLDQRETQYF; CDR3nt: TGTGCCAGCAGCTTAGATCAGCGAGAGACCCAGTACTTC
v_gene: TRBV15; j_gene: TRBJ2-2; abundance: .; d_gene: .; CDR3aa: CATQGGYTGELFF; CDR3nt: TGTGCCACCCAGGGGGGGTACACCGGGGAGCTGTTTTTT
v_gene: TRBV6-4; j_gene: TRBJ2-2; abundance: .; d_gene: .; CDR3aa: CASRVGTTGELFF; CDR3nt: TGTGCCAGCAGGGTAGGGACCACCGGGGAGCTGTTTTTT
v_gene: TRBV7-7; j_gene: TRBJ2-1; abundance: .; d_gene: TRBD1; CDR3aa: CASSPTWTGDYNEQFF; CDR3nt: TGTGCCAGCAGCCCAACATGGACAGGCGACTACAATGAGCAGTTCTTC
v_gene: TRBV11-2; j_gene: TRBJ1-3; abundance: .; d_gene: .; CDR3aa: CASSLGNTIYF; CDR3nt: TGTGCCAGCAGCCTGGGAAACACCATATATTTT
v_gene: TRBV6-5; j_gene: TRBJ1-6; abundance: .; d_gene: .; CDR3aa: CASSLGTGSSPLHF; CDR3nt: TGTGCCAGCAGTTTAGGAACAGGGAGTTCACCCCTCCACTTT
v_gene: TRBV6-6; j_gene: TRBJ2-1; abundance: once; d_gene: .; CDR3aa: CASRKSAYHEQFF; CDR3nt: TGTGCCAGCAGAAAGTCGGCGTACCATGAGCAGTTCTTC
v_gene: TRBV10-3; j_gene: TRBJ2-1; abundance: once; d_gene: TRBD1; CDR3aa: CAISDWTGGSNEQFF; CDR3nt: TGTGCCATCAGTGATTGGACAGGGGGCTCGAATGAGCAGTTCTTC
v_gene: TRBV5-4; j_gene: TRBJ2-2; abundance: .; d_gene: .; CDR3aa: CASSLVTANTGELFF; CDR3nt: TGTGCCAGCAGCTTAGTGACAGCTAACACCGGGGAGCTGTTTTTT
v_gene: TRBV28; j_gene: TRBJ2-7; abundance: .; d_gene: .; CDR3aa: CASRTREGRYEQYF; CDR3nt: TGTGCCAGCAGGACCAGGGAAGGGCGATACGAGCAGTACTTC
v_gene: TRBV7-9; j_gene: TRBJ2-7; abundance: .; d_gene: .; CDR3aa: CASSSISTEQYF; CDR3nt: TGTGCCAGCAGCTCAATTTCGACGGAGCAGTACTTC
v_gene: TRBV5-1; j_gene: TRBJ1-1; abundance: .; d_gene: .; CDR3aa: CASSLETANTEAFF; CDR3nt: TGCGCCAGCAGCTTGGAGACAGCGAACACTGAAGCTTTCTTT
v_gene: TRBV7-2; j_gene: TRBJ2-3; abundance: .; d_gene: TRBD2; CDR3aa: CASSLNIGRSLGTDTQYF; CDR3nt: TGTGCCAGCAGCTTAAACATCGGGAGGTCGCTTGGCACAGATACGCAGTATTTT
v_gene: TRBV7-2; j_gene: TRBJ1-2; abundance: few; d_gene: .; CDR3aa: CASSLGAHYGYTF; CDR3nt: TGTGCCAGCAGCTTAGGGGCTCACTATGGCTACACCTTC
v_gene: TRBV29-1; j_gene: TRBJ2-2; abundance: .; d_gene: .; CDR3aa: CSASRASTWGELFF; CDR3nt: TGCAGCGCCTCGAGGGCCTCAACGTGGGGGGAGCTGTTTTTT
v_gene: TRBV4-1; j_gene: TRBJ2-3; abundance: once; d_gene: TRBD1; CDR3aa: CASSQLPRTGGPDTQYF; CDR3nt: TGCGCCAGCAGCCAACTGCCCCGGACAGGGGGACCAGATACGCAGTATTTT
v_gene: TRBV11-1; j_gene: TRBJ2-5; abundance: .; d_gene: .; CDR3aa: CASSSGAGVGETQYF; CDR3nt: TGTGCCAGCAGCTCGGGGGCAGGGGTGGGCGAGACCCAGTACTTC
v_gene: TRBV18; j_gene: TRBJ2-3; abundance: .; d_gene: TRBD2; CDR3aa: CASSGLATTSTDTQYF; CDR3nt: TGTGCCAGCTCCGGACTAGCAACTACTAGCACAGATACGCAGTATTTT
v_gene: TRBV11-2; j_gene: TRBJ2-5; abundance: .; d_gene: TRBD2; CDR3aa: CASSLAGVETQYF; CDR3nt: TGTGCCAGCAGCCTAGCGGGAGTTGAGACCCAGTACTTC
v_gene: TRBV27; j_gene: TRBJ2-3; abundance: .; d_gene: .; CDR3aa: CASSGPATDRPSYHTDTQYF; CDR3nt: TGTGCCAGCAGTGGCCCGGCGACCGACCGACCGAGCTACCACACAGATACGCAGTATTTT
v_gene: TRBV5-4; j_gene: TRBJ2-7; abundance: .; d_gene: TRBD1; CDR3aa: CASSLKQGINEQYF; CDR3nt: TGTGCCAGCAGCTTGAAACAGGGGATAAACGAGCAGTACTTC
v_gene: TRBV19; j_gene: TRBJ1-5; abundance: .; d_gene: TRBD1; CDR3aa: CASSILTGKSNQPQHF; CDR3nt: TGTGCCAGTAGTATATTGACAGGGAAGAGCAATCAGCCCCAGCATTTT
v_gene: TRBV2; j_gene: TRBJ2-7; abundance: .; d_gene: TRBD2; CDR3aa: CASSEVRLAGSYEQYF; CDR3nt: TGTGCCAGCAGTGAAGTACGGCTAGCGGGCTCCTACGAGCAGTACTTC
v_gene: TRBV2; j_gene: TRBJ2-2; abundance: .; d_gene: TRBD1; CDR3aa: CASTTRDRAGELFF; CDR3nt: TGTGCCAGCACGACCCGGGACAGGGCCGGGGAGCTGTTTTTT
v_gene: TRBV6-1; j_gene: TRBJ1-1; abundance: .; d_gene: .; CDR3aa: CASLQSYWNTEAFF; CDR3nt: TGTGCCAGCTTACAAAGCTATTGGAACACTGAAGCTTTCTTT